Each of the 12 T cell receptor beta chains below was sequenced from the same sample in a study of cytomegalovirus exposure and HLA in healthy donors (dated by TCRdb to about 2017). Library generation was performed with the immunoSEQ multiplex PCR assay. For the multiplex PCR, a mixture combining 60 forward primers for TCR Vbeta segments and 13 reverse primers for TCR Jbeta segments was used. TCRdb re-hosts the immuneACCESS table, in-frame sequences only. Its copies lack some clones; in the studies checked, an unresolved V gene accounts for under half of them, and the cause for the rest is not known. The sample yields some 200,000 clones; approximately 11% were counted once. The ten top clones hold 7.8% of the sample. The sample comprised PBMCs. The receptors shown here come from a man aged 50-59 years in good health and CMV-seropositive.

The chain couples TRBV7-2 to TRBJ1-3, with TRBD1 matching 11 bases. The CDR3 totals 16 residues. The V gene's germline CDR1 is SGHTA and CDR2 FQGNSA. V was clipped by 6 bases and J by 2 bases; unmatched bases: 6. Here the CDR3 reads CASSWTGGPPGNTIYF. For the CDR3, the DNA is TGTGCCAGCAGTTGGACAGGGGGCCCACCTGGAAACACCATATATTTT.

The rearrangement links TRBV25-1 to TRBJ2-3; a weak D match, TRBD1 (6 bases). This CDR3 is 15 amino acids long. Looked up from germline, CDR1 is MGHDK and CDR2 is SYGVNS. Trimming cost V 1 base and J 5 bases, with 13 bases left between them. The CDR3 loop is CASSEFTEGGDTQYF. CDR3 nucleotides: TGTGCCAGCAGTGAATTCACAGAAGGGGGAGATACGCAGTATTTT.

This clone was seen a handful of times. The junction differs from germline at one of its ends, possibly a read error. The chain employs TRBV29-1 and TRBJ1-2, with 7 bases lining up with TRBD1. CDR1 is SQVTM and CDR2 is ANQGSEA in the germline V gene. CDR3 length equals 12 residues. CDR3 nucleotide sequence: TGCAGCGTGACGACAGGGAACTATGGCTACCCCTTC. Translating gives CSVTTGNYGYPF.

This chain links TRBV9 with TRBJ2-5; D may be TRBD1 (5 bases). This CDR3 has 14 amino acids. Trimming took off 0 bases at V and 1 base at J, with 7 bases between the two ends. Germline CDR1 SGDLS, CDR2 YYNGEE. The CDR3 nucleotides are TGTGCCAGCAGCGTAGGGGGCATCCAAGAGACCCAGTACTTC. This sequence encodes CASSVGGIQETQYF.

This clone is a singleton in its sample. V usage is TRBV7-9 and J usage is TRBJ2-2; 11 bases agree with TRBD1. The CDR3 covers 15 residues. Germline values: CDR1 SEHNR, CDR2 FQNEAQ (reference sequence). The V and J ends lost 4 bases and 4 bases, in that order; junction bases with no gene match: 2. The CDR3 reads CASSSDRGPTGELFF. The CDR3 nucleotides read TGTGCCAGCAGCTCGGACAGGGGGCCCACCGGGGAGCTGTTTTTT. The whole variable domain, remainder taken from reference TRBV7-9 and TRBJ2-2, is DTGVSQNPRHKITKRGQNVTFRCDPISEHNRLYWYRQTLGQGPEFLTYFQNEAQLEKSRLLSDRFSAERPKGSFSTLEIQRTEQGDSAMYLCASSSDRGPTGELFFGEGSRLTVL.

CDR3 protein: CASSQETSGGAADTQYF. The DNA for the CDR3 is TGTGCCAGCAGCCAAGAGACTAGCGGGGGGGCAGCAGATACGCAGTATTTT. V gene TRBV4-2 combines with J gene TRBJ2-3; TRBD2 agrees at 14 bases. CDR1 and CDR2 (germline): LGHNA, YNFKEQ. With 0 bases clipped from V and 4 bases from J, the junction kept 3 bases outside the gene matches. CDR3 size: 17 residues.

CDR3 bases: TGTGCCAGTCACTATAGCAATCAGCCCCAGCATTTT. It translates to CASHYSNQPQHF. This rearrangement joins TRBV6-6 to TRBJ1-5; no firm D call. V dropped 9 bases and J dropped 0 bases, with 6 bases sitting between them. The germline CDR1 and CDR2 sequences are MNHNY and SVGAGI (reference sequence). The CDR3 spans 12 residues.

The chain carries TRBV28 and TRBJ2-3; weak D call: TRBD2 (6 bases). This CDR3 is 15 amino acids long. V shed 5 bases and J shed 3 bases, with 15 bases lying between them. Germline V gene lookup returns CDR1 MDHEN and CDR2 SYDVKM. CDR3 sequence reads: CASSPFPGGTDTQYF. Written as DNA, the CDR3 is TGTGCCAGCAGTCCATTCCCCGGGGGAACAGATACGCAGTATTTT.

The rearrangement joins TRBV18 to TRBJ1-1; D uncertain. CDR1 is KGHSH and CDR2 is LQKENI in the germline V gene. The CDR3 loop spans 15 amino acids. The germline V and J ends were trimmed by 3 bases and 0 bases, with 11 bases remaining between them. DNA of the CDR3: TGTGCCAGCTCACCCCCCAGAGGGTTGAACACTGAAGCTTTCTTT. This translates into CASSPPRGLNTEAFF.

CDR3 DNA sequence: TGTGCCAGCACCAATCAAGATTGGGGAGGTGAGCAGTTCTTC. Protein sequence: CASTNQDWGGEQFF. V and J are TRBV7-2 and TRBJ2-1; perhaps TRBD2 as D (6 bases). The CDR3 totals 14 residues. Germline-derived CDR1 and CDR2 are SGHTA and FQGNSA. Trimming left V 7 bases short and J 9 bases short, with 19 bases between.

This clone was seen a few times. This chain joins TRBV12-5 and TRBJ1-2; D possibly corresponds to TRBD1 (6 bases). V dropped 5 bases and J dropped 4 bases, with 8 bases sitting between them. CDR1 and CDR2 from the germline V gene are LGHNT and FRNRAP. The CDR3 has 12 amino acids. Here the CDR3 reads CASGMDSYGYTF. As DNA, the CDR3 is TGTGCTAGTGGTATGGACAGCTATGGCTACACCTTC.

This clone was recorded a few times. In DNA, the CDR3 is TGTGCCAGCATTCGGGACAGGGCGAACACTGAAGCTTTCTTT. Translating gives CASIRDRANTEAFF. This chain links TRBV6-1 with TRBJ1-1, with TRBD1 identical over 9 bases. The CDR3 extends over 14 amino acids. Per germline, CDR1 MNHNS and CDR2 SASEGT. Trimming at V came to 7 bases and at J to 1 base, leaving 4 bases not matched to a gene.